A single sample is the source of the 20 T cell receptor beta chains below, sequenced in a study of CD8 T cells in Susac syndrome. Reverse transcription of about 0.45 to 1 ug RNA was performed with random hexamers. One entry per CDR3 protein results from TCRdb running MiXCR on the immunoSEQ multiplex PCR reads. This sample has 200,000 to 250,000 distinct CDR3 sequences; about 95% occur once, and the top ten carry about 0.088%. The sequenced sample consisted of CD4+ T cells from PBMCs. These receptors were collected from a human donor with multiple sclerosis.

This chain joins TRBV27 and TRBJ1-5; TRBD1 aligns across 7 bases. The CDR3 is 16 amino acids. Trimming removed 5 bases from V and 2 bases from J; junction bases left unmatched: 9. CDR1 is MNHEY, CDR2 SMNVEV, per germline (reference sequence). CDR3 residues: CASSPDRRGGNQPQHF. CDR3 coding DNA: TGTGCCAGCAGTCCGGACAGGAGGGGTGGCAATCAGCCCCAGCATTTT.

This rearrangement joins TRBV12-3 or TRBV12-4 to TRBJ2-1, with TRBD1 matching over 8 bases. The CDR3 covers 15 residues. Trimming took 5 bases from V and 6 from J; bases not matched to a gene: 9. DNA for the CDR3: TGTGCCAGCAGTCCCCTAGCGCAGGGGGCCAATGAGCAGTTCTTC. It yields the protein CASSPLAQGANEQFF.

The chain's CDR3 is CASSRRGQGNSPLHF. DNA of the CDR3: TGTGCCAGCAGCCGGAGGGGACAGGGTAATTCACCCCTCCACTTT. V usage is TRBV12-3 or TRBV12-4 and J usage is TRBJ1-6, with TRBD1 identical over 9 bases. This CDR3 has 15 amino acids. Trimming removed 6 bases from V and 6 bases from J; junction bases left unmatched: 6.

The genes are TRBV3-1 and TRBJ2-3; D unclear. CDR3 length: 16 residues. V lost 1 base, J lost 1 base, and 12 bases lay in between. Looked up from germline, CDR1 is LGHDT and CDR2 is YNNKEL (reference sequence). CDR3 sequence: CASSQVPFDGTDTQYF. The CDR3 DNA follows: TGTGCCAGCAGCCAAGTTCCCTTCGATGGCACAGATACGCAGTATTTT.

This rearrangement joins TRBV27 to TRBJ2-7; D might be TRBD1 (6 bases). The ends were cut back, 5 bases at V and 6 bases at J, with 17 bases in the middle. The CDR3 covers 14 residues. Germline V gene lookup returns CDR1 MNHEY and CDR2 SMNVEV (reference sequence). CDR3 sequence: CASSPLTRGSEQYF. The CDR3 DNA sequence: TGTGCCAGCAGTCCCTTAACCAGGGGTTCCGAGCAGTACTTC.

The chain combines TRBV24-1 with TRBJ2-1, with D possibly TRBD1 on 5 matching bases. The CDR3 is 15 residues long. The V end lost 3 bases, the J end lost 5 bases, and 13 bases lay between the germline ends. CDR1 KGHDR and CDR2 SFDVKD come from the germline V gene. This CDR3 reads CATSDPSGNNNEQFF. The CDR3 nucleotides read TGTGCCACCAGTGATCCATCAGGGAACAACAATGAGCAGTTCTTC.

The chain couples TRBV7-9 to TRBJ1-5; 7 nucleotides agree with TRBD1. Germline CDR1 SEHNR, CDR2 FQNEAQ (reference sequence). This CDR3 comprises 17 residues. Trimming removed 5 bases from V and 0 bases from J; junction bases left unmatched: 10. The DNA of the CDR3 is TGTGCCAGCAGCGCCGCCCCAACAGGGGCTAGCAATCAGCCCCAGCATTTT. Amino acids: CASSAAPTGASNQPQHF.

The rearrangement uses TRBV12-3 or TRBV12-4 and TRBJ2-7, with D possibly TRBD2 on 6 matching bases. The CDR3 is made up of 14 amino acids. Trimming took off 4 bases at V and 4 bases at J, with 14 bases between the two ends. CDR3 amino acids: CASSWGEGRYEQYF. The CDR3 coding sequence is TGTGCCAGCAGTTGGGGGGAAGGACGATACGAGCAGTACTTC.

This clonotype occurred once. The chain couples TRBV20-1 to TRBJ2-1; 9 nucleotides align to TRBD2. CDR1 is DFQATT, CDR2 SNEGSKA, per germline (reference sequence). The CDR3 extends over 14 amino acids. With V trimmed by 3 bases and J by 4 bases, 4 bases remained unmatched. CDR3 sequence (DNA): TGCAGTGCTAGTAGCGGGAGAGATTACAATGAGCAGTTCTTC. As protein: CSASSGRDYNEQFF.

The chain carries TRBV7-3 and TRBJ2-5; 15 bases align to TRBD2. The germline gives CDR1 SGHTA, CDR2 FQGTGA. The CDR3 is 18 amino acids. With V trimmed by 5 bases and J by 2 bases, 9 bases remained unmatched. The CDR3 DNA follows: TGTGCCAGCAGCCCCGTCCCGGGACTAGCGGGGGGTCAAGAGACCCAGTACTTC. Translation: CASSPVPGLAGGQETQYF.

This rearrangement joins TRBV12-3 or TRBV12-4 to TRBJ1-2; maybe TRBD1 (6 bases). This CDR3 comprises 14 residues. The V end lost 3 bases, the J end lost 8 bases, and 16 bases lay between the germline ends. CDR3 region: CASSLNRVPAGYTF. The DNA for the CDR3 is TGTGCCAGCAGTTTGAACAGGGTGCCGGCCGGCTACACCTTC.

This chain joins TRBV20-1 and TRBJ2-1; 10 bases fit TRBD2. The CDR3 has 18 amino acids. The trim removed 3 bases at V and 0 bases at J, leaving 11 bases unmatched. Germline V gene sequence: CDR1 DFQATT, CDR2 SNEGSKA (reference sequence). Here the CDR3 DNA reads TGCAGTGCTAGCTCGTCGGCTAGCGGGGGCCGCTCCTACAATGAGCAGTTCTTC. Protein sequence: CSASSSASGGRSYNEQFF.

The chain combines TRBV9 with TRBJ1-2; D gene unclear. Between the trimmed V and J ends, which lost 4 bases and 4 bases, there was a span of 14 bases. Germline lookup yields CDR1 SGDLS and CDR2 YYNGEE. The CDR3 is 14 residues long. The CDR3 DNA reads TGTGCCAGCAGCCCCCAGACGGAACGCTATGGCTACACCTTC. Translation gives CASSPQTERYGYTF. The variable domain in full, with the rest retrieved from reference TRBV9 and TRBJ1-2, is DSGVTQTPKHLITATGQRVTLRCSPRSGDLSVYWYQQSLDQGLQFLIQYYNGEERAKGNILERFSAQQFPDLHSELNLSSLELGDSALYFCASSPQTERYGYTFGSGTRLTVV.

The gene calls are TRBV3-1 and TRBJ1-1; D not certain. CDR1 LGHDT and CDR2 YNNKEL come from the germline V gene (reference sequence). Trimming cost V 3 bases and J 1 base, with 9 bases left between them. The CDR3 loop spans 14 amino acids. CDR3 amino acids: CASSQAAWNTEAFF. CDR3 coding DNA: TGTGCCAGCAGCCAGGCGGCTTGGAACACTGAAGCTTTCTTT.

The chain couples TRBV29-1 to TRBJ2-1; D remains unclear. The V gene lost 0 bases and the J gene lost 0 bases, with 6 bases spanning the gap. Germline V gene sequence: CDR1 SQVTM, CDR2 ANQGSEA. CDR3 length equals 14 residues. CDR3 amino acids: CSVEDRTSYNEQFF. CDR3 in DNA: TGCAGCGTTGAAGACAGGACCTCCTACAATGAGCAGTTCTTC.

This clonotype was seen a single time. This chain links TRBV29-1 with TRBJ2-7, with D possibly matching TRBD1 (5 bases). In germline, CDR1 is SQVTM, CDR2 ANQGSEA. Trimming shortened V by 2 bases and J by 7 bases, and 9 bases separated the two germline ends. The CDR3 has 11 amino acids. For the CDR3, the DNA is TGCAGCGTTGAAAAGGGGCGAGAGCAGTACTTC. Translation: CSVEKGREQYF.

The rearrangement links TRBV12-5 to TRBJ2-5; a possible D gene is TRBD2 (5 bases). The CDR3 totals 13 residues. The V gene lost 0 bases and the J gene lost 6 bases, with 8 bases spanning the gap. Germline assignment: CDR1 LGHNT and CDR2 FRNRAP. Written as DNA, the CDR3 is TGTGCTAGTGGTTTGGTCGGACTGCAGACCCAGTACTTC. Amino acid sequence: CASGLVGLQTQYF.

The rearrangement links TRBV15 to TRBJ1-5; no clear D gene. Trimming removed 9 bases from V and 0 bases from J, with 12 bases in between. Germline-derived CDR1 and CDR2 are LNHNV and YYDKDF (reference sequence). This CDR3 region has 14 residues. The CDR3 here is CATRRLASNQPQHF. The CDR3 DNA sequence: TGTGCCACAAGGCGGCTGGCTAGCAATCAGCCCCAGCATTTT.

The chain carries TRBV20-1 and TRBJ2-5, with D uncertain. The CDR3 loop spans 12 amino acids. The V and J ends lost 6 bases and 7 bases respectively, with 15 bases between them. Germline V gene data show CDR1 as DFQATT and CDR2 as SNEGSKA (reference sequence). The CDR3 protein is CSANPPIGTQYF. In DNA, the CDR3 is TGCAGTGCCAACCCTCCCATCGGGACCCAGTACTTC.

The gene calls are TRBV29-1 and TRBJ1-3; D may be TRBD1 (6 bases). Germline CDR1 SQVTM, CDR2 ANQGSEA. Trimming removed 7 bases from V and 0 bases from J, with 13 bases in between. The CDR3 is made up of 14 amino acids. The DNA of the CDR3 is TGCAGCGCCAGACAGGAAATCTCTGGAAACACCATATATTTT. This translates into CSARQEISGNTIYF.